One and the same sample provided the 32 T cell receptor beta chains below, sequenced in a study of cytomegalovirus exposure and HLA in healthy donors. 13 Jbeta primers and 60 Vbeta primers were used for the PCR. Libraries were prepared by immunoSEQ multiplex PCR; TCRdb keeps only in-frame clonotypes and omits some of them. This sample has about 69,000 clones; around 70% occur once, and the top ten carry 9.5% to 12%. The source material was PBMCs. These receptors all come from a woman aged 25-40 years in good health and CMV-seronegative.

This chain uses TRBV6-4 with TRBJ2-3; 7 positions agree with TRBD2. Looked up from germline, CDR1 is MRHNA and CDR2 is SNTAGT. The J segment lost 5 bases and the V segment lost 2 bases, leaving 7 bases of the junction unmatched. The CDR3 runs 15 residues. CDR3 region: CASSDKGGEGDTQYF. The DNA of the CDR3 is TGTGCCAGCAGTGACAAAGGCGGGGAGGGAGATACGCAGTATTTT.

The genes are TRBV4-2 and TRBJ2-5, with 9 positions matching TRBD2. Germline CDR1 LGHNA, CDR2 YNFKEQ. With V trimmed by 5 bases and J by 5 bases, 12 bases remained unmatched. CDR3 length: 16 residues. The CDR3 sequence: CASSGNWAGGRETQYF. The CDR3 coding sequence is TGTGCCAGCAGCGGGAACTGGGCGGGGGGGCGGGAGACCCAGTACTTC.

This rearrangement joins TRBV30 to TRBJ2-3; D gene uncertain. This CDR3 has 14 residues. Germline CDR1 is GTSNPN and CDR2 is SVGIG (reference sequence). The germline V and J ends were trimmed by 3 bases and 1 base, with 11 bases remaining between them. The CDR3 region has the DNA TGTGCCTGGAGCGGTCCTGGTGGCACAGATACGCAGTATTTT. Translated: CAWSGPGGTDTQYF.

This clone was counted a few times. The CDR3 nucleotides read TGTGCCAGCAGCTTAACCCCCGGGACTAGCGGCTCCTACAATGAGCAGTTCTTC. As protein: CASSLTPGTSGSYNEQFF. The chain carries TRBV13 and TRBJ2-1; the match to TRBD2 covers 11 bases. Germline lookup yields CDR1 PRHDT and CDR2 FYEKMQ (reference sequence). This CDR3 spans 18 amino acids. After removal of 2 bases from V and 0 bases from J, the junction contained 6 bases not matched to a gene.

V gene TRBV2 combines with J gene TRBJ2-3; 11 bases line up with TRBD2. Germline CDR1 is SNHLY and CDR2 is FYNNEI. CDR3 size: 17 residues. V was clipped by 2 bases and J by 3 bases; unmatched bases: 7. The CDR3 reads CASSELAGGGSTDTQYF. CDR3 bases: TGTGCCAGCAGTGAACTAGCGGGGGGAGGTAGTACAGATACGCAGTATTTT.

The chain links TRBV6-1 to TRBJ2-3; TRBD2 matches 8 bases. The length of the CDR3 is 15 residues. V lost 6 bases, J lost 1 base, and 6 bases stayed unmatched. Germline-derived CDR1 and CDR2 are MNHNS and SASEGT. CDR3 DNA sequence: TGTGCCAGCAGGCGGGGGGCCTCTGGCACAGATACGCAGTATTTT. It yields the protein CASRRGASGTDTQYF.

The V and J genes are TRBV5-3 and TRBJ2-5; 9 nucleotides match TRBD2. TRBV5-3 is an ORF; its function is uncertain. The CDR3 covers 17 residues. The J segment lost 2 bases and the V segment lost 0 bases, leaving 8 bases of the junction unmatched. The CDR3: CARSLAGRGGNQETQYF. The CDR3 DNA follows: TGTGCCAGAAGCTTGGCTGGGCGGGGGGGCAATCAAGAGACCCAGTACTTC.

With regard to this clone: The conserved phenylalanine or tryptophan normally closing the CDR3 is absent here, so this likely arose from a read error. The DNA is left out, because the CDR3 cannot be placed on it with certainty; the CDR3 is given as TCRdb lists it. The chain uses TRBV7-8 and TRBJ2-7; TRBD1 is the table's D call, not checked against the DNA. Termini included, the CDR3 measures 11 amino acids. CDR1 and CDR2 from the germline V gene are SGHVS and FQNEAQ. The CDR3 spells CASSKRDRVSL.

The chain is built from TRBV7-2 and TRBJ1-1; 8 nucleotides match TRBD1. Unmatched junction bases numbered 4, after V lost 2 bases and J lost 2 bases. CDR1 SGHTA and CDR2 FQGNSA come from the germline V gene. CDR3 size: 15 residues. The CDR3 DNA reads TGTGCCAGCAGCTTATGGGGGACAGGTAACACTGAAGCTTTCTTT. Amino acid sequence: CASSLWGTGNTEAFF.

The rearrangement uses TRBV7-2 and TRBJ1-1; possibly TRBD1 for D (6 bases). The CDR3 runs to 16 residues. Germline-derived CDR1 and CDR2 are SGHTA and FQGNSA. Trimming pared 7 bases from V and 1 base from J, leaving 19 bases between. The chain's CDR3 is CASTGWGGGRNTEAFF. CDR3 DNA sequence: TGTGCCAGCACCGGGTGGGGGGGCGGACGGAACACTGAAGCTTTCTTT.

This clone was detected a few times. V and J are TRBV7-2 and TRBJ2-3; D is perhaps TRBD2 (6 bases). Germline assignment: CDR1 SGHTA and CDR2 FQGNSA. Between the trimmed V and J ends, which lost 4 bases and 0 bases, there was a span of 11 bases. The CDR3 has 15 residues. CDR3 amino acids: CASSWGVSSTDTQYF. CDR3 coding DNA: TGTGCCAGCAGCTGGGGGGTATCTAGCACAGATACGCAGTATTTT. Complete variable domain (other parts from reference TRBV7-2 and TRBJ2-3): GAGVSQSPSNKVTEKGKDVELRCDPISGHTALYWYRQSLGQGLEFLIYFQGNSAPDKSGLPSDRFSAERTGGSVSTLTIQRTQQEDSAVYLCASSWGVSSTDTQYFGPGTRLTVL.

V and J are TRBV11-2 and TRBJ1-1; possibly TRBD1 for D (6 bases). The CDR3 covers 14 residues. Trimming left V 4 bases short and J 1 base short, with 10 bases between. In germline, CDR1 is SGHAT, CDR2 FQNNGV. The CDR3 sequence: CASSSRTANTEAFF. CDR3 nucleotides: TGTGCCAGCAGCTCCCGGACAGCGAACACTGAAGCTTTCTTT.

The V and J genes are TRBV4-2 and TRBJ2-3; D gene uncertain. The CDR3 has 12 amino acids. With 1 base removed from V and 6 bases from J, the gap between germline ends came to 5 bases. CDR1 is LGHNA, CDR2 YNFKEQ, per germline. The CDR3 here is CASSQVRDTQYF. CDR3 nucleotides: TGTGCCAGCAGCCAAGTCAGGGATACGCAGTATTTT.

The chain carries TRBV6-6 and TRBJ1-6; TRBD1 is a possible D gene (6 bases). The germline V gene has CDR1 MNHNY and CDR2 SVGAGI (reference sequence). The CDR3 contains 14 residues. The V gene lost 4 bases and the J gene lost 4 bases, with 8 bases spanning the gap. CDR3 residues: CASSWTAYNSPLHF. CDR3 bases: TGTGCCAGCAGTTGGACAGCGTATAATTCACCCCTCCACTTT.

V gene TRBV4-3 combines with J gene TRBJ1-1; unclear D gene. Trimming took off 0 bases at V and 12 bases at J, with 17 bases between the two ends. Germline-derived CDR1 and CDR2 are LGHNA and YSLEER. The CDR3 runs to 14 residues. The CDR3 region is CASSQDTGGVWPFF. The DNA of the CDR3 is TGCGCCAGCAGCCAAGATACGGGCGGGGTGTGGCCTTTCTTT.

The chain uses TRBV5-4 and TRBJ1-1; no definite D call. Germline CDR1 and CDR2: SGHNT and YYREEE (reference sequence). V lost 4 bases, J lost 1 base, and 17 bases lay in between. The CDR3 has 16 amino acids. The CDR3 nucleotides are TGTGCCAGCAGCCCCCCCGGGTGGAGGGCGAACACTGAAGCTTTCTTT. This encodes CASSPPGWRANTEAFF.

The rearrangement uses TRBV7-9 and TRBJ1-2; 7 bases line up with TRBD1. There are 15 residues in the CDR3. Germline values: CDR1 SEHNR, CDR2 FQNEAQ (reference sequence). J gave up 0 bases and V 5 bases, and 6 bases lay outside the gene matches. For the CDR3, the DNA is TGTGCCAGCAGCCTCGGACAGGAGTCTAACTATGGCTACACCTTC. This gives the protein CASSLGQESNYGYTF.

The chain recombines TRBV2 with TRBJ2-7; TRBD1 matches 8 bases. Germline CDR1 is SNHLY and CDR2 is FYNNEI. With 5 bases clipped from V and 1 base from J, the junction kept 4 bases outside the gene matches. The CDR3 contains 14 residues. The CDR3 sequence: CASSPTGGSYEQYF. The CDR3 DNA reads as TGTGCCAGCAGTCCAACAGGGGGTTCCTACGAGCAGTACTTC.

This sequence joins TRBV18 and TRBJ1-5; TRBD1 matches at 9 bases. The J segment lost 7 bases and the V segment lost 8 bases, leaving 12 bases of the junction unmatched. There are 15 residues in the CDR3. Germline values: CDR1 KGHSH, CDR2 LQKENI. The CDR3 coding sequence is TGTGCCAGCACCCGGGACAGGGAAGAAGGACAGCCCCAGCATTTT. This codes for CASTRDREEGQPQHF.

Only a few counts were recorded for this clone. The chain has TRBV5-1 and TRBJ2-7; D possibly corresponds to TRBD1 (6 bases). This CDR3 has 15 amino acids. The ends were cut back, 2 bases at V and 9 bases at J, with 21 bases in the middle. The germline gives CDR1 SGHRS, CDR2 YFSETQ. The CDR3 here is CASSLGPSDSPTQYF. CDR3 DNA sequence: TGCGCCAGCAGCTTAGGGCCGTCGGACAGCCCTACGCAGTACTTC.

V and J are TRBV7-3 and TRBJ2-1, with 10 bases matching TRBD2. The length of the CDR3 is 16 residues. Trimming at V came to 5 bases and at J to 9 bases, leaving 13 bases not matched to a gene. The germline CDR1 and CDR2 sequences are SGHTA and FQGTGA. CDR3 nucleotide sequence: TGTGCCAGCAGCCCCCGGACTAGCGGAGAGCTGGGTGAGCAGTTCTTC. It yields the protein CASSPRTSGELGEQFF.

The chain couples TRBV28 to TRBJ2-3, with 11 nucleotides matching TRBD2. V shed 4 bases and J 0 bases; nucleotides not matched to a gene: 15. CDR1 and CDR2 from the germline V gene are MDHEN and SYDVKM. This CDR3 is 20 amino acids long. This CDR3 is CASSSPHTSGGVPSTDTQYF. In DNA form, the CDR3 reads TGTGCCAGCAGTTCCCCCCATACTAGCGGGGGAGTGCCTAGCACAGATACGCAGTATTTT.

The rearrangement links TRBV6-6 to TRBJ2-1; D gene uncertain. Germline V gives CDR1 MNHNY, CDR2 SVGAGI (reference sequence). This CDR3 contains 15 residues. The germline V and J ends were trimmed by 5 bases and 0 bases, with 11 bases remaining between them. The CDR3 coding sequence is TGTGCCAGCAGTCACTACCTGAGCTCCTACAATGAGCAGTTCTTC. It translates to CASSHYLSSYNEQFF.

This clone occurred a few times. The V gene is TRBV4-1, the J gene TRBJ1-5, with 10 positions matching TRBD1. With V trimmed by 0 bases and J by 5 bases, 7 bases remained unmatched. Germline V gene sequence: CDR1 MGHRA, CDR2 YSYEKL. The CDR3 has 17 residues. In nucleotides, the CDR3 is TGCGCCAGCAGCCAAGATCGTATAGGGACAGGGGATCAGCCCCAGCATTTT. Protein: CASSQDRIGTGDQPQHF.

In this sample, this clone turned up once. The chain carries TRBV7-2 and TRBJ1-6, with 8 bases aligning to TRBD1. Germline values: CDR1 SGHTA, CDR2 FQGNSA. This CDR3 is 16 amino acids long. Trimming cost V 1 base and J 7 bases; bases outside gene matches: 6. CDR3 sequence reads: CASSLGAGGGNSPLHF. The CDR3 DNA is TGTGCCAGCAGCTTAGGGGCAGGGGGCGGGAATTCACCCCTCCACTTT.

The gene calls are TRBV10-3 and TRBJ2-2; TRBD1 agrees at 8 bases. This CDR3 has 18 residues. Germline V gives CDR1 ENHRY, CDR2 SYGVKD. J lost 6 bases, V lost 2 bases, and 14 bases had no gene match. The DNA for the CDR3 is TGTGCCATCAGTGAGCCGGGGGTAGGACAGGGTTTGGCCGGGGAGCTGTTTTTT. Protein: CAISEPGVGQGLAGELFF.

The CDR3 is CASSLGDSSGNTIYF. CDR3 nucleotide sequence: TGCGCCAGCAGCTTGGGGGACAGCTCTGGAAACACCATATATTTT. The gene calls are TRBV5-1 and TRBJ1-3; 7 nucleotides align to TRBD1. This CDR3 spans 15 amino acids. Germline lookup yields CDR1 SGHRS and CDR2 YFSETQ. Germline trimming cut 0 bases from V and 0 bases from J; bases unmatched to any gene: 0. Complete variable domain (other parts from reference TRBV5-1 and TRBJ1-3): KAGVTQTPRYLIKTRGQQVTLSCSPISGHRSVSWYQQTPGQGLQFLFEYFSETQRNKGNFPGRFSGRQFSNSRSEMNVSTLELGDSALYLCASSLGDSSGNTIYFGEGSWLTVV.

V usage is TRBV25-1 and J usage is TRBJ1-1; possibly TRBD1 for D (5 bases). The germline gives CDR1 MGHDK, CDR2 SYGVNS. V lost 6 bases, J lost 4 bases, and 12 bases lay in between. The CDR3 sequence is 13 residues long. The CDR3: CASSEGRGTEAFF. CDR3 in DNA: TGTGCCAGCAGCGAGGGGCGGGGCACTGAAGCTTTCTTT.

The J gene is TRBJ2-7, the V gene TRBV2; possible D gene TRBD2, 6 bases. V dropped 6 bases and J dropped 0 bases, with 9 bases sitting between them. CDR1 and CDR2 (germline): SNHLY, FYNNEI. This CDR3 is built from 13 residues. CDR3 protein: CASRGGDSYEQYF. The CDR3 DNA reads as TGTGCCAGCAGAGGCGGGGACTCCTACGAGCAGTACTTC.

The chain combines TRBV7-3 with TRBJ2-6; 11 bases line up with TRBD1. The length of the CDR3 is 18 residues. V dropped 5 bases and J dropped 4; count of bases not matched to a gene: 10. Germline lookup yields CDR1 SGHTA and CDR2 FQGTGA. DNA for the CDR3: TGTGCCAGCAGCAGGACAGGGGGCTTACCCCTCGGGGCCAACGTCCTGACTTTC. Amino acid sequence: CASSRTGGLPLGANVLTF.

This CDR3 is CASSSVSGGNTGELFF. CDR3 nucleotides: TGCGCCAGCAGCTCCGTGAGCGGGGGGAACACCGGGGAGCTGTTTTTT. The rearrangement joins TRBV5-1 to TRBJ2-2, with TRBD2 identical over 8 bases. The CDR3 consists of 16 residues. Germline-derived CDR1 and CDR2 are SGHRS and YFSETQ. With V trimmed by 3 bases and J by 1 base, 5 bases remained unmatched.

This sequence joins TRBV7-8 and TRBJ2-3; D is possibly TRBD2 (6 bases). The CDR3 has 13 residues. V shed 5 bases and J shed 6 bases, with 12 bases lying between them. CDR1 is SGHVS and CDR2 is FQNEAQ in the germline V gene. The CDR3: CASSPSSGDTQYF. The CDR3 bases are TGTGCCAGCAGCCCTAGCAGCGGGGATACGCAGTATTTT.